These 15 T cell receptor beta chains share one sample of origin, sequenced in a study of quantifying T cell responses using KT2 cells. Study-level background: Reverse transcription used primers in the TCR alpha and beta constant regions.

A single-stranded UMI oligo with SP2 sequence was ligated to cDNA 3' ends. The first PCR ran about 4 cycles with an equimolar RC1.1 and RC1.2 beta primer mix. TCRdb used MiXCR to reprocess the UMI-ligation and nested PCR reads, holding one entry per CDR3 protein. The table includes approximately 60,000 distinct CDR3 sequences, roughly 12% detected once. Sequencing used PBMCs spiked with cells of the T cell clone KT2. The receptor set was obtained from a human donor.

The CDR3 DNA is TGTGCCAGCAGCTCGGTCCTTTGGGAAAAACTGTTTTTT. Its protein product is CASSSVLWEKLFF. This rearrangement joins TRBV5-5 to TRBJ1-4, with D unresolved. Germline assignment: CDR1 SGHKS and CDR2 YYEKEE (reference sequence). The ends were cut back, 3 bases at V and 8 bases at J, with 11 bases in the middle. The CDR3 runs 13 residues.

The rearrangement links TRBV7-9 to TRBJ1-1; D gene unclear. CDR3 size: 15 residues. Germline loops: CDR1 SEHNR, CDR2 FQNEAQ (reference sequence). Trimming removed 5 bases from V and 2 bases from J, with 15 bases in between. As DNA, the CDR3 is TGTGCCAGCAGCAGCAGCCGGGCTAAAAACACTGAAGCTTTCTTT. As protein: CASSSSRAKNTEAFF.

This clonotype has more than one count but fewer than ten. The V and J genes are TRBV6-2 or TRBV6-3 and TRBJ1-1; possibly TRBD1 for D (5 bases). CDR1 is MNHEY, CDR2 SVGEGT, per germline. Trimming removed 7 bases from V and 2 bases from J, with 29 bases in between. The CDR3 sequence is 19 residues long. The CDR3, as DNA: TGTGCCAGCACCCCCTCAGGCCAGGGAAGGTTTATTGGAAACACTGAAGCTTTCTTT. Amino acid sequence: CASTPSGQGRFIGNTEAFF.

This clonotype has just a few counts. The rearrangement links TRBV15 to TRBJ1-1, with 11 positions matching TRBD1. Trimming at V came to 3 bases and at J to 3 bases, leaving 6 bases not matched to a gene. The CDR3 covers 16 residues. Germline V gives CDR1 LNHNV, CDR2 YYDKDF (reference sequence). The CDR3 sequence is CATSSGQGALDTEAFF. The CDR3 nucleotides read TGTGCCACCAGCAGCGGACAGGGGGCCCTAGACACTGAAGCTTTCTTT.

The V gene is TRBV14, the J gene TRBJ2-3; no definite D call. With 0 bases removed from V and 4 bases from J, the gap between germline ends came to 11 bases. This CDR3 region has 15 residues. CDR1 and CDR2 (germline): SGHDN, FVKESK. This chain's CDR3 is CASSQDLQWSDTQYF. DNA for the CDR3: TGTGCCAGCAGCCAAGATCTGCAGTGGTCAGATACGCAGTATTTT.

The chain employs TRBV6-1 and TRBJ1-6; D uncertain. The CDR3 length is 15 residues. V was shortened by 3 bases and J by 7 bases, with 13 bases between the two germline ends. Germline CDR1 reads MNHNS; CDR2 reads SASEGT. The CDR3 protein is CASSDGPWPNSPLHF. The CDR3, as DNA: TGTGCCAGCAGTGATGGGCCCTGGCCCAATTCACCCCTCCACTTT.

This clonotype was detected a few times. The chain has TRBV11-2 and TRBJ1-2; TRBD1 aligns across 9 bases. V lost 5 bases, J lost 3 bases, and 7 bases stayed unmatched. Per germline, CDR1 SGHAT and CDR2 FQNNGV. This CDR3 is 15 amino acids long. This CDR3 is CASSPPRTGDYGYTF. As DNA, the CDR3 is TGTGCCAGCAGCCCGCCGCGGACAGGGGACTATGGCTACACCTTC.

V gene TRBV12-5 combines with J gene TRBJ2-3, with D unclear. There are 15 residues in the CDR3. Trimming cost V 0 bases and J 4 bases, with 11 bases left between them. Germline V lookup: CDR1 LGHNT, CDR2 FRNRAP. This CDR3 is CASGLVRGDPDTQYF. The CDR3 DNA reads TGTGCTAGTGGTTTGGTACGTGGGGATCCAGATACGCAGTATTTT.

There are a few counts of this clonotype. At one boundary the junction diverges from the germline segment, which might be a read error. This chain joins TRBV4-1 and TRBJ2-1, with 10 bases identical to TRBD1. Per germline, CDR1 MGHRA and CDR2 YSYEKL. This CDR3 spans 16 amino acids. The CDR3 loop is CASSQDLGQGSNGQFF. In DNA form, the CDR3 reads TGCGCCAGCAGCCAAGATCTGGGACAGGGGTCGAATGGGCAGTTCTTC.

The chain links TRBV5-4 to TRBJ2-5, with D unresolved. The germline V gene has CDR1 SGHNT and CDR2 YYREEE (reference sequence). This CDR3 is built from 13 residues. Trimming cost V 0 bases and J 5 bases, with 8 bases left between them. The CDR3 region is CASSLESHETQYF. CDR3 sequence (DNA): TGTGCCAGCAGCTTGGAAAGTCACGAGACCCAGTACTTC.

CDR3 sequence reads: CASSLRGVDWNEQFF. The CDR3 coding sequence is TGTGCCAGCAGCTTAAGAGGTGTTGATTGGAATGAGCAGTTCTTC. The gene calls are TRBV11-2 and TRBJ2-1; D unclear. Per germline, CDR1 SGHAT and CDR2 FQNNGV. Deletions cut 2 bases from V and 7 bases from J, with 15 bases between. This CDR3 comprises 15 residues.

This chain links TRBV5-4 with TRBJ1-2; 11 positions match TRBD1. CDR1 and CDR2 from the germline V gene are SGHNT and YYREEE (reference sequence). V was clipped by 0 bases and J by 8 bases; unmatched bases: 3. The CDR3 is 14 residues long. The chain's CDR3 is CASSLVGTGGGYTF. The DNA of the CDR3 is TGTGCCAGCAGCTTGGTCGGGACAGGGGGAGGCTACACCTTC.

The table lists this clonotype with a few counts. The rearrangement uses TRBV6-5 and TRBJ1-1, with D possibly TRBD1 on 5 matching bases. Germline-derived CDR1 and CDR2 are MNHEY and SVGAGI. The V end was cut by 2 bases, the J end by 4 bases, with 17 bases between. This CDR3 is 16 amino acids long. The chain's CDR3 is CASSYGRDRMITEAFF. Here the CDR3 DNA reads TGTGCCAGCAGTTACGGCAGGGACCGAATGATCACTGAAGCTTTCTTT.

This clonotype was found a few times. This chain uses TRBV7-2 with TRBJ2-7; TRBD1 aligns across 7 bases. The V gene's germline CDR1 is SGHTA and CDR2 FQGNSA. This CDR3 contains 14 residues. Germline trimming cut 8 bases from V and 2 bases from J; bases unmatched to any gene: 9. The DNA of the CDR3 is TGTGCCAGCGGGGTAATGGGACAGACCTACGAGCAGTACTTC. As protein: CASGVMGQTYEQYF.

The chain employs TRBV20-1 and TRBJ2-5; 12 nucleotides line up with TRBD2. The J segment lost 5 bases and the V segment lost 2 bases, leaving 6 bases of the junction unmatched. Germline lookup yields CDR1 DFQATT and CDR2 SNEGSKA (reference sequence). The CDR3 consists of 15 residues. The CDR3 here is CSARLAGGPVETQYF. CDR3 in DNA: TGCAGTGCTAGACTAGCGGGAGGGCCAGTCGAGACCCAGTACTTC.